These 5 T cell receptor beta chains share one sample of origin, sequenced in a study of blood T cell repertoires in COVID-19 (dated by TCRdb to 2020 to 2021). The receptor library was made with the immunoSEQ multiplex PCR assay. TCRdb retrieved this table from immuneACCESS and kept in-frame rearrangements only. Not all clones are present; in checked studies, unresolved V genes account for under half, and no reason is known for the remainder. Present in this sample are roughly 250,000 clones, around 83% of which were seen just once. Clones ranked in the top ten supply more than 8% of the sample. Input material: peripheral blood. All receptors come from a woman aged 80 or over with acute or convalescent COVID-19.

This clone was seen only once. This sequence joins TRBV5-1 and TRBJ2-5; 10 bases are shared with TRBD2. V lost 0 bases, J lost 6 bases, and 5 bases stayed unmatched. Germline assignment: CDR1 SGHRS and CDR2 YFSETQ. The CDR3 contains 15 residues. In nucleotides, the CDR3 is TGCGCCAGCAGCTTGGCAGCGGGGGGGTTAAAGACCCAGTACTTC. Amino acids: CASSLAAGGLKTQYF.

This clone was observed a handful of times. The rearrangement links TRBV5-1 to TRBJ1-1, with 7 bases aligning to TRBD1. CDR3 length: 16 amino acids. Germline V gives CDR1 SGHRS, CDR2 YFSETQ. V lost 0 bases and J lost 2; bases outside the gene matches: 7. The CDR3 region has the DNA TGCGCCAGCAGCTTGGGCGGACAGGCCGCAAACACTGAAGCTTTCTTT. This codes for CASSLGGQAANTEAFF.

V usage is TRBV14 and J usage is TRBJ1-1; 8 nucleotides line up with TRBD1. The V gene's germline CDR1 is SGHDN and CDR2 FVKESK. This CDR3 region has 16 residues. With V trimmed by 4 bases and J by 1 base, 8 bases remained unmatched. CDR3 in DNA: TGTGCCAGCAGCCTATCCCTCGGACAGGGGAACACTGAAGCTTTCTTT. This codes for CASSLSLGQGNTEAFF. Filled out from reference TRBV14 and TRBJ1-1, the complete variable domain reads EAGVTQFPSHSVIEKGQTVTLRCDPISGHDNLYWYRRVMGKEIKFLLHFVKESKQDESGMPNNRFLAERTGGTYSTLKVQPAELEDSGVYFCASSLSLGQGNTEAFFGQGTRLTVV.

A few counts support this clone. The rearrangement joins TRBV2 to TRBJ2-5, with 10 positions matching TRBD2. Germline V gene lookup returns CDR1 SNHLY and CDR2 FYNNEI. Trimming removed 3 bases from V and 4 bases from J; junction bases left unmatched: 2. CDR3 length: 14 residues. CDR3 coding DNA: TGTGCCAGCAGTGATAGCGGGGGGCGAGAGACCCAGTACTTC. It encodes CASSDSGGRETQYF.

CDR3 in DNA: TGTGCCAGCAGCTTATCGTACAATAGCCGGACAGGGACCAATCAGCCCCAGCATTTT. Translation: CASSLSYNSRTGTNQPQHF. The chain combines TRBV7-9 with TRBJ1-5, with 8 nucleotides matching TRBD1. Germline-derived CDR1 and CDR2 are SEHNR and FQNEAQ (reference sequence). Germline trimming cut 2 bases from V and 3 bases from J; bases unmatched to any gene: 15. This CDR3 is built from 19 residues.